These 5 T cell receptor beta chains were all obtained from the same sample, sequenced in a study of T cells after yellow fever vaccination. Each CDR3 protein is one row after TCRdb ran MiXCR on the 5' RACE reads. The sample includes fewer than 350,000 distinct CDR3 sequences, 3.6% seen only once; the top ten take 20% to 30%. This specimen consisted of PBMCs, obtained on the day of the yellow fever booster vaccination. The receptors come from a man between 18 and 29 years old who received the YFV17D yellow fever vaccine.

This chain links TRBV7-8 with TRBJ2-6; D could derive from TRBD1 or TRBD2 (6 bases each). V lost 0 bases, J lost 1 base, and 13 bases lay in between. Per the germline V gene, CDR1 is SGHVS and CDR2 is FQNEAQ. This CDR3 region has 18 residues. CDR3: CASSLAGGRRSGANVLTF. The CDR3, as DNA: TGTGCCAGCAGCTTAGCTGGGGGGCGAAGGTCTGGGGCCAACGTCCTGACTTTC.

This clonotype was counted many times. V usage is TRBV9 and J usage is TRBJ2-2; TRBD1 matches at 9 bases. Per the germline V gene, CDR1 is SGDLS and CDR2 is YYNGEE. The CDR3 runs 15 residues. J lost 5 bases, V lost 4 bases, and 6 bases had no gene match. CDR3 sequence: CASSTDRGATGELFF. The CDR3 DNA follows: TGTGCCAGCAGCACCGACAGGGGGGCTACCGGGGAGCTGTTTTTT.

This clonotype was picked up a small number of times. A clone one base away is much larger, so this may be a read error. The rearrangement uses TRBV3-1 and TRBJ1-4; D is uncertain. The CDR3 extends over 12 amino acids. CDR1 and CDR2 (germline): LGHDT, YNNKEL (reference sequence). V lost 1 base to trimming and J lost 10 bases, with 7 bases between them. The CDR3 is CASSQGHGKLFF. CDR3 sequence (DNA): TGTGCCAGCAGCCAAGGCCACGGAAAACTGTTTTTT.

There are many counts of this clonotype. This chain joins TRBV29-1 and TRBJ2-3; 9 bases map to TRBD1. The CDR3 runs 14 residues. After removal of 7 bases from V and 6 bases from J, the junction contained 11 bases not matched to a gene. Germline V gene sequence: CDR1 SQVTM, CDR2 ANQGSEA. CDR3: CSGSGQGGSDTQYF. CDR3 DNA sequence: TGCAGCGGGTCGGGACAGGGTGGTTCGGATACGCAGTATTTT.

In this sample, this clonotype turned up many times. The chain has TRBV7-2 and TRBJ2-2, with D perhaps TRBD2 (5 bases). The V end lost 5 bases, the J end lost 4 bases, and 17 bases lay between the germline ends. Germline CDR1 reads SGHTA; CDR2 reads FQGNSA. The CDR3 runs 16 residues. In nucleotides, the CDR3 is TGTGCCAGCAGCCGCCGAGACGGACTTCTCACCGGGGAGCTGTTTTTT. It codes for CASSRRDGLLTGELFF. The full variable domain, rest sourced from reference TRBV7-2 and TRBJ2-2, is GAGVSQSPSNKVTEKGKDVELRCDPISGHTALYWYRQSLGQGLEFLIYFQGNSAPDKSGLPSDRFSAERTGGSVSTLTIQRTQQEDSAVYLCASSRRDGLLTGELFFGEGSRLTVL.